The 20 T cell receptor beta chains below were found in one sample sequenced in a study of T cell responses to AZD1222 COVID-19 vaccine. The method was immunoSEQ multiplex PCR; TCRdb's version includes in-frame clones alone and lacks a portion of them. The sample lists about 110,000 clones; roughly 88% were seen once. This sample comprised peripheral blood, obtained 28 days after the second AZD1222 dose. These receptors all come from an adult who received the AZD1222 COVID-19 vaccine.

The V and J genes are TRBV7-2 and TRBJ1-4, with D possibly matching TRBD1 (6 bases). The V end was cut by 8 bases, the J end by 7 bases, with 17 bases between. CDR3 size: 14 residues. Germline V CDR1 and CDR2: SGHTA, FQGNSA. The CDR3 region is CASGEGGAVEKLFF. The CDR3 DNA follows: TGTGCCAGCGGGGAGGGGGGCGCCGTTGAAAAACTGTTTTTT.

The rearrangement joins TRBV6-5 to TRBJ2-1, with a possible D match to TRBD2 (7 bases). V lost 2 bases to trimming and J lost 6 bases, with 14 bases between them. The CDR3 spans 15 residues. Germline CDR1 MNHEY, CDR2 SVGAGI. CDR3 coding DNA: TGTGCCAGCAGTTACGCTTCGGGGGGCACCAATGAGCAGTTCTTC. It translates to CASSYASGGTNEQFF.

The chain links TRBV10-3 to TRBJ2-5, with TRBD1 matching over 7 bases. The CDR3 loop spans 15 amino acids. In germline, CDR1 is ENHRY, CDR2 SYGVKD. J was trimmed by 4 bases and V by 2 bases; bases with no gene match: 7. The CDR3 nucleotides read TGTGCCATCAGTGAGCCGACAGGGAGAGGAGAGACCCAGTACTTC. Amino acids: CAISEPTGRGETQYF.

This clone was recorded a few times. The chain links TRBV5-4 to TRBJ1-5; TRBD1 matches 8 bases. This CDR3 contains 15 residues. V shed 4 bases, J shed 4 bases, and the junction held 7 bases outside the gene matches. Germline V gene data show CDR1 as SGHNT and CDR2 as YYREEE (reference sequence). The CDR3 loop reads CASSIHRDRNQPQHF. In DNA, the CDR3 is TGTGCCAGCAGCATCCACCGGGACAGGAATCAGCCCCAGCATTTT.

The chain is built from TRBV19 and TRBJ1-1; tentatively, D is TRBD1 (6 bases). Trimming stripped 5 bases from V and 0 bases from J, with 16 bases between. This CDR3 spans 16 amino acids. Germline CDR1 LNHDA, CDR2 SQIVND (reference sequence). Here the CDR3 DNA reads TGTGCCAGTAGTCCGAGCAGGGGTAGGATGAACACTGAAGCTTTCTTT. This sequence encodes CASSPSRGRMNTEAFF.

J is TRBJ2-7 and V is TRBV4-3; the D gene could be TRBD1 or TRBD2 (5 bases each). The CDR3 totals 16 residues. Germline V gene lookup returns CDR1 LGHNA and CDR2 YSLEER. Trimming cost V 0 bases and J 1 base, with 13 bases left between them. This CDR3 is CASSQDWGSGSYEQYF. The DNA of the CDR3 is TGCGCCAGCAGCCAAGATTGGGGGTCCGGGTCCTACGAGCAGTACTTC.

This clone was counted once. The chain has TRBV28 and TRBJ2-3, with unresolved D. V lost 1 base and J 6 bases, leaving 2 bases between the germline ends. CDR3 size: 11 residues. Looked up from germline, CDR1 is MDHEN and CDR2 is SYDVKM. The CDR3 DNA is TGTGCCAGCAGTTTATCGGATACGCAGTATTTT. It yields the protein CASSLSDTQYF.

This clone was found a few times. The chain links TRBV10-1 to TRBJ1-5; unclear D gene. The CDR3 has 12 amino acids. The germline V gene encodes CDR1 WNHNN and CDR2 SYGVQD (reference sequence). Trimming pared 0 bases from V and 11 bases from J, leaving 8 bases between. CDR3 in amino acids: CASSESPSAQHF. As DNA, the CDR3 is TGCGCCAGCAGTGAGTCCCCATCGGCCCAGCATTTT.

The V gene is TRBV19, the J gene TRBJ2-7; D is ambiguous. The CDR3 totals 14 residues. Germline assignment: CDR1 LNHDA and CDR2 SQIVND (reference sequence). V lost 1 base and J 3 bases, leaving 10 bases between the germline ends. Here the CDR3 reads CASSIGDGRYEQYF. CDR3 DNA: TGTGCCAGTAGTATAGGAGACGGACGCTACGAGCAGTACTTC.

The chain recombines TRBV11-2 with TRBJ1-3, with 10 positions matching TRBD1. Germline loops: CDR1 SGHAT, CDR2 FQNNGV. The V segment lost 2 bases and the J segment 2 bases; nucleotides outside the gene matches: 3. The CDR3 spans 16 residues. CDR3 loop: CASSLRGQGAGNTIYF. As DNA, the CDR3 is TGTGCCAGCAGCTTACGCGGACAGGGGGCTGGAAACACCATATATTTT. The variable domain in full, with the rest retrieved from reference TRBV11-2 and TRBJ1-3, is EAGVAQSPRYKIIEKRQSVAFWCNPISGHATLYWYQQILGQGPKLLIQFQNNGVVDDSQLPKDRFSAERLKGVDSTLKIQPAKLEDSAVYLCASSLRGQGAGNTIYFGEGSWLTVV.

Comment on this clone: Other DNA variants within this sample encode the same CDR3. V gene TRBV3-1 (or the pseudogene TRBV3-2) combines with J gene TRBJ1-1, with 9 nucleotides matching TRBD1. Germline lookup yields CDR1 LGHDT and CDR2 YNNKEL (reference sequence). This CDR3 spans 13 amino acids. Losses at the gene ends were 4 bases for V and 3 bases for J; bases not matched to a gene: 0. The CDR3 DNA is TGTGCCAGCAGCCGACAGGGGGACACTGAAGCTTTCTTT. This translates into CASSRQGDTEAFF.

This chain joins TRBV11-2 and TRBJ2-7; D not certain. CDR1 and CDR2 (germline): SGHAT, FQNNGV. V lost 5 bases, J lost 2 bases, and 13 bases lay in between. The CDR3 runs to 14 residues. CDR3 loop: CASSIFTVTYEQYF. CDR3 DNA: TGTGCCAGCAGCATATTTACAGTAACCTACGAGCAGTACTTC.

This chain connects TRBV12-3 or TRBV12-4 to TRBJ2-3; 13 bases are shared with TRBD2. This CDR3 is 13 amino acids long. J was trimmed by 13 bases and V by 6 bases; bases with no gene match: 7. In DNA form, the CDR3 reads TGTGCCAGCAGACTAGCGGGGGGGTCCCGAAAGTATTTT. Translation: CASRLAGGSRKYF.

This chain connects TRBV6-2 or TRBV6-3 to TRBJ1-5; D gene unclear. Looked up from germline, CDR1 is MNHEY and CDR2 is SVGEGT. V was trimmed by 5 bases and J by 6 bases, leaving 20 bases between them. The CDR3 sequence is 16 residues long. The CDR3 reads CASSPPAGARGQPQHF. CDR3 DNA sequence: TGTGCCAGCAGTCCCCCCGCGGGAGCTCGCGGTCAGCCCCAGCATTTT.

J is TRBJ1-2 and V is TRBV14; D unclear. The germline V gene encodes CDR1 SGHDN and CDR2 FVKESK. The V end lost 1 base, the J end lost 2 bases, and 14 bases lay between the germline ends. The CDR3 is made up of 16 amino acids. In nucleotides, the CDR3 is TGTGCCAGCAGCCAAGCAGGCAGGCCTTTAAACTATGGCTACACCTTC. Its translation: CASSQAGRPLNYGYTF.

This rearrangement joins TRBV5-8 to TRBJ2-5; TRBD1 agrees at 9 bases. This CDR3 is built from 16 residues. Germline V gene sequence: CDR1 SGHTS, CDR2 YDEGEE. After removal of 4 bases from V and 6 bases from J, the junction contained 13 bases not matched to a gene. CDR3 sequence reads: CASSTGTGISMKTQYF. CDR3 in DNA: TGTGCCAGCAGCACCGGGACAGGGATCAGCATGAAGACCCAGTACTTC.

V usage is TRBV3-1 (or the pseudogene TRBV3-2) and J usage is TRBJ1-2; no clear D gene. Germline CDR1 and CDR2: LGHDT and YNNKEL (reference sequence). The CDR3 is 13 residues long. V was shortened by 5 bases and J by 4 bases, with 11 bases between the two germline ends. CDR3 amino acids: CASSYRGSYGYTF. Here the CDR3 DNA reads TGTGCCAGCAGCTACCGCGGTTCCTATGGCTACACCTTC.

This rearrangement joins TRBV24-1 to TRBJ2-1, with D possibly being TRBD1 (6 bases). The CDR3 runs to 14 residues. Germline values: CDR1 KGHDR, CDR2 SFDVKD. V lost 3 bases, J lost 5 bases, and 10 bases lay in between. The CDR3, as DNA: TGTGCCACCAGTGATACGGACAGAAACAATGAGCAGTTCTTC. Translation gives CATSDTDRNNEQFF.

V gene TRBV7-8 combines with J gene TRBJ1-6, with 9 bases that match TRBD1. V trimming: 5 bases; J trimming: 7 bases; junction bases outside the gene matches: 12. Germline-derived CDR1 and CDR2 are SGHVS and FQNEAQ. The CDR3 sequence is 17 residues long. The CDR3 bases are TGTGCCAGCAGCGGCAGCCCTGGGACAGGGCGAAATTCACCCCTCCACTTT. This sequence encodes CASSGSPGTGRNSPLHF.

The V and J genes are TRBV7-2 and TRBJ2-1; the match to TRBD2 covers 8 bases. Trimming took 2 bases from V and 6 from J; bases not matched to a gene: 9. The CDR3 has 16 amino acids. The germline CDR1 and CDR2 sequences are SGHTA and FQGNSA. The CDR3 DNA sequence: TGTGCCAGCAGCTTAAACTCCGCGGGGGGACCCAATGAGCAGTTCTTC. Protein: CASSLNSAGGPNEQFF.